A selection of T cell receptor beta chains follows, all from one sample in a study of a mutant IDH1 vaccine in newly diagnosed glioma. Sequenced by immunoSEQ multiplex PCR; TCRdb stores in-frame clones only, minus some. This table holds around 62,000 clones, about 91% found once. These receptors have no known antigen. The source was PBMCs, collected from a glioma patient whose treatment included an IDH1 peptide vaccine. The source of these receptors is a man in his forties or fifties with glioma. CDR3s include the opening cysteine and the closing phenylalanine or tryptophan. The D gene is left open where the match is weak. Rows give clone size only sometimes, using once, few, many, or a class for an expanded clone.

J gene: TRBJ1-2; V gene: TRBV28; D gene: TRBD1; clone size: .; CDR3 protein: CASSWTGGYGYTF; CDR3 DNA: TGTGCCAGCAGCTGGACAGGGGGCTATGGCTACACCTTC
J gene: TRBJ2-3; V gene: TRBV6-5; D gene: .; clone size: once; CDR3 protein: CASSISFRAADTQYF; CDR3 DNA: TGTGCCAGCAGCATTTCCTTCAGGGCGGCAGATACGCAGTATTTT
J gene: TRBJ2-7; V gene: TRBV4-3; D gene: TRBD1; clone size: once; CDR3 protein: CASSQRPGTGGEAYEQYF; CDR3 DNA: TGCGCCAGCAGCCAACGTCCCGGGACAGGGGGAGAGGCCTACGAGCAGTACTTC
J gene: TRBJ1-3; V gene: TRBV5-1; D gene: TRBD1; clone size: .; CDR3 protein: CASSLAHHRGDGNTIYF; CDR3 DNA: TGCGCCAGCAGCTTGGCCCATCACAGGGGGGATGGAAACACCATATATTTT
J gene: TRBJ2-5; V gene: TRBV19; D gene: .; clone size: .; CDR3 protein: CASSEGGQETQYF; CDR3 DNA: TGTGCCAGTTCGGAAGGGGGGCAAGAGACCCAGTACTTC
J gene: TRBJ2-7; V gene: TRBV7-2; D gene: TRBD2; clone size: .; CDR3 protein: CASTPTSGSPYEQYF; CDR3 DNA: TGTGCCAGCACTCCTACTAGCGGCAGCCCCTACGAGCAGTACTTC
J gene: TRBJ1-5; V gene: TRBV4-1; D gene: .; clone size: once; CDR3 protein: CASSDEVGGGGQPQHF; CDR3 DNA: TGCGCCAGCAGCGACGAAGTTGGGGGGGGCGGTCAGCCCCAGCATTTT
J gene: TRBJ1-2; V gene: TRBV28; D gene: .; clone size: once; CDR3 protein: CASRQGPINYGYTF; CDR3 DNA: TGTGCCAGCAGGCAGGGGCCGATTAACTATGGCTACACCTTC
J gene: TRBJ1-2; V gene: TRBV5-1; D gene: .; clone size: .; CDR3 protein: CASSLTGDFNYGYTF; CDR3 DNA: TGCGCCAGCAGCTTGACAGGAGACTTTAACTATGGCTACACCTTC
J gene: TRBJ1-2; V gene: TRBV11-2; D gene: .; clone size: .; CDR3 protein: CASSVEFYYGYTF; CDR3 DNA: TGTGCCAGCAGCGTCGAGTTTTACTATGGCTACACCTTC
J gene: TRBJ2-7; V gene: TRBV7-2; D gene: .; clone size: .; CDR3 protein: CASSLEDGYEQYF; CDR3 DNA: TGTGCCAGCAGCTTAGAGGACGGCTACGAGCAGTACTTC
J gene: TRBJ1-1; V gene: TRBV7-6; D gene: .; clone size: .; CDR3 protein: CASSLSDSLNTEAFF; CDR3 DNA: TGTGCCAGCAGCTTAAGTGACAGCTTGAACACTGAAGCTTTCTTT
J gene: TRBJ1-6; V gene: TRBV4-2; D gene: .; clone size: .; CDR3 protein: CASSQDSGDPSSSYNSPLHF; CDR3 DNA: TGTGCCAGCAGCCAAGATTCGGGGGACCCTAGTAGCTCCTATAATTCACCCCTCCACTTT
J gene: TRBJ1-2; V gene: TRBV5-1; D gene: .; clone size: large; CDR3 protein: CASSLELISDGYTF; CDR3 DNA: TGCGCCAGCAGCTTAGAACTTATATCGGATGGCTACACCTTC
J gene: TRBJ2-5; V gene: TRBV11-3; D gene: TRBD1; clone size: .; CDR3 protein: CASSLRGQGGEETQYF; CDR3 DNA: TGTGCCAGCAGCTTAAGGGGACAGGGGGGAGAAGAGACCCAGTACTTC
J gene: TRBJ2-5; V gene: TRBV18; D gene: .; clone size: .; CDR3 protein: CASSLGSYQETQYF; CDR3 DNA: TGTGCCAGCTCACTCGGGTCTTACCAAGAGACCCAGTACTTC
J gene: TRBJ1-6; V gene: TRBV6-1; D gene: .; clone size: .; CDR3 protein: CASKSGIYNSPLHF; CDR3 DNA: TGTGCCAGCAAGAGCGGAATCTATAATTCACCCCTCCACTTT
J gene: TRBJ2-1; V gene: TRBV5-4; D gene: TRBD2; clone size: .; CDR3 protein: CASTTNGAGLSYNEQFF; CDR3 DNA: TGTGCCAGCACTACAAACGGCGCGGGACTATCCTACAATGAGCAGTTCTTC
J gene: TRBJ1-1; V gene: TRBV7-2; D gene: .; clone size: few; CDR3 protein: CASSLTQQRNTEAFF; CDR3 DNA: TGTGCCAGCAGCTTAACCCAACAGAGGAACACTGAAGCTTTCTTT
J gene: TRBJ1-5; V gene: TRBV28; D gene: .; clone size: .; CDR3 protein: CASTLRGAGNQPQHF; CDR3 DNA: TGTGCCAGCACCCTGCGGGGGGCAGGCAATCAGCCCCAGCATTTT
J gene: TRBJ1-5; V gene: TRBV27; D gene: .; clone size: .; CDR3 protein: CASSLTAGFNQPQHF; CDR3 DNA: TGTGCCAGCAGTTTAACAGCAGGGTTCAATCAGCCCCAGCATTTT
J gene: TRBJ2-7; V gene: TRBV19; D gene: .; clone size: .; CDR3 protein: CATQRGDSYEQYF; CDR3 DNA: TGTGCCACCCAACGGGGCGACTCCTACGAGCAGTACTTC
J gene: TRBJ2-7; V gene: TRBV6-1; D gene: .; clone size: .; CDR3 protein: CASTPVGNSYEQYF; CDR3 DNA: TGTGCCAGCACCCCGGTCGGGAACTCCTACGAGCAGTACTTC
J gene: TRBJ2-7; V gene: TRBV7-2; D gene: .; clone size: .; CDR3 protein: CASRPTGFYEQYF; CDR3 DNA: TGTGCCAGCAGACCCACAGGGTTCTACGAGCAGTACTTC
J gene: TRBJ2-5; V gene: TRBV5-1; D gene: .; clone size: .; CDR3 protein: CASSFSQGPQYF; CDR3 DNA: TGCGCCAGCAGCTTCTCACAGGGCCCCCAGTACTTC
J gene: TRBJ2-1; V gene: TRBV5-1; D gene: .; clone size: few; CDR3 protein: CASSFLLAGTNEQFF; CDR3 DNA: TGCGCCAGCAGCTTCCTGCTAGCTGGGACCAATGAGCAGTTCTTC
J gene: TRBJ2-2; V gene: TRBV19; D gene: TRBD1; clone size: .; CDR3 protein: CASSIAGGEITGELFF; CDR3 DNA: TGTGCCAGTAGTATCGCAGGGGGCGAAATTACCGGGGAGCTGTTTTTT
J gene: TRBJ1-2; V gene: TRBV5-1; D gene: .; clone size: .; CDR3 protein: CASSSPYKDGYTF; CDR3 DNA: TGCGCCAGCAGCTCGCCCTACAAGGACGGCTACACCTTC
J gene: TRBJ1-5; V gene: TRBV28; D gene: TRBD1; clone size: .; CDR3 protein: CASSPDRYNQPQHF; CDR3 DNA: TGTGCCAGCAGTCCGGACAGGTACAATCAGCCCCAGCATTTT
J gene: TRBJ1-1; V gene: TRBV19; D gene: TRBD1; clone size: .; CDR3 protein: CASSISGTDTEAFF; CDR3 DNA: TGTGCCAGTAGTATCTCTGGGACAGACACTGAAGCTTTCTTT
J gene: TRBJ2-3; V gene: TRBV27; D gene: .; clone size: .; CDR3 protein: CASSLKTYLDTQYF; CDR3 DNA: TGTGCCAGCAGTTTAAAGACGTATTTAGATACGCAGTATTTT
J gene: TRBJ1-3; V gene: TRBV6-5; D gene: .; clone size: once; CDR3 protein: CASSYNRESSGNTIYF; CDR3 DNA: TGTGCCAGCAGTTACAACAGGGAAAGCTCTGGAAACACCATATATTTT
J gene: TRBJ2-5; V gene: TRBV2; D gene: .; clone size: .; CDR3 protein: CASSEGPGTQETQYF; CDR3 DNA: TGTGCCAGCAGTGAAGGGCCAGGGACCCAAGAGACCCAGTACTTC
J gene: TRBJ2-5; V gene: TRBV5-1; D gene: .; clone size: .; CDR3 protein: CASSLDPHNQETQYF; CDR3 DNA: TGCGCCAGCAGCCTGGACCCTCATAACCAAGAGACCCAGTACTTC
J gene: TRBJ1-1; V gene: TRBV11-2; D gene: TRBD1; clone size: .; CDR3 protein: CASSRGHGGRGLGDTEAFF; CDR3 DNA: TGTGCCAGCAGCAGGGGGCATGGCGGCAGGGGCCTAGGAGACACTGAAGCTTTCTTT
J gene: TRBJ2-5; V gene: TRBV20-1; D gene: .; clone size: .; CDR3 protein: CSARDWETQYF; CDR3 DNA: TGCAGTGCTAGAGATTGGGAGACCCAGTACTTC
J gene: TRBJ2-6; V gene: TRBV25-1; D gene: .; clone size: .; CDR3 protein: CASSGFGTAASGANVLTF; CDR3 DNA: TGTGCCAGCAGTGGGTTTGGGACTGCCGCCTCTGGGGCCAACGTCCTGACTTTC
J gene: TRBJ1-1; V gene: TRBV15; D gene: TRBD1; clone size: .; CDR3 protein: CATSRGGQSTEAFF; CDR3 DNA: TGTGCCACCAGCAGGGGGGGACAGTCCACTGAAGCTTTCTTT
J gene: TRBJ2-5; V gene: TRBV5-4; D gene: TRBD2; clone size: .; CDR3 protein: CASSPEAGAQETQYF; CDR3 DNA: TGTGCCAGCAGCCCGGAAGCGGGGGCTCAAGAGACCCAGTACTTC
J gene: TRBJ1-1; V gene: TRBV5-1; D gene: TRBD1; clone size: few; CDR3 protein: CASSLGTGGKNTEAFF; CDR3 DNA: TGCGCCAGCAGCTTGGGTACAGGGGGCAAGAACACTGAAGCTTTCTTT
J gene: TRBJ2-2; V gene: TRBV10-3; D gene: .; clone size: .; CDR3 protein: CAISEVSTGELFF; CDR3 DNA: TGTGCCATCAGTGAGGTCAGCACCGGGGAGCTGTTTTTT
J gene: TRBJ1-4; V gene: TRBV2; D gene: .; clone size: .; CDR3 protein: CASRATGTRATNEKLFF; CDR3 DNA: TGTGCCAGCAGAGCGACCGGGACACGGGCAACTAATGAAAAACTGTTTTTT
J gene: TRBJ2-1; V gene: TRBV5-1; D gene: TRBD2; clone size: .; CDR3 protein: CASSLVGTSGGAAIF; CDR3 DNA: TGCGCCAGCAGCTTGGTTGGGACTAGCGGGGGGGCCGCGATCTTC
J gene: TRBJ2-5; V gene: TRBV29-1; D gene: .; clone size: .; CDR3 protein: CSAERGTQETQYF; CDR3 DNA: TGCAGCGCCGAAAGGGGAACCCAAGAGACCCAGTACTTC
J gene: TRBJ2-3; V gene: TRBV9; D gene: .; clone size: .; CDR3 protein: CASSAERDETDTQYF; CDR3 DNA: TGTGCCAGCAGCGCAGAGCGTGATGAAACAGATACGCAGTATTTT